This TCR beta chain is from a study of cytomegalovirus exposure and HLA in healthy donors. Study outcomes and limitations: In a later analysis, most CMV-associated TCR beta chains appeared HLA-restricted.

Vbeta (60) and Jbeta (13) primers were used in the PCR. TCRdb keeps only in-frame clones here, not all; method: immunoSEQ multiplex PCR. The sample includes tens of thousands of clones, roughly 78% seen only once; the top ten take approximately 4.5%. The CDR3 contains 12 residues. Trimming took off 4 bases at V and 0 bases at J, with 4 bases between the two ends. The germline V gene has CDR1 SGHDN and CDR2 FVKESK. In regard to this clone: No antigen is known for it.

Despite likely unrecorded immune exposures, the donors were nominally healthy at the time of sampling. This chain links TRBV14 with TRBJ2-7; D remains unclear. The receptor was derived from a middle-aged man in good health and CMV-seronegative. The sequenced material came from PBMCs. CDR3 sequence reads: CASSPNSYEQYF. The CDR3 DNA reads as TGTGCCAGCAGCCCCAACTCCTACGAGCAGTACTTC.